Listed below are T cell receptor beta chains from one sample, sequenced in a study of T-cell reconstitution after alpha-beta-depleted transplantation in children. Via MiXCR, TCRdb re-called the PCR reads, giving one row per CDR3 protein. This table holds tens of thousands of distinct CDR3 sequences, around 9% found once. Specimen: PBMCs, mostly from graft donor cells, collected 60 days after TCRalphabeta/CD19-depleted stem cell transplant. All receptors come from a male patient aged 2 to 9 who had a stem cell transplant for chronic granulomatous disease, so the T cells may come from the graft donor. The CDR3 runs from the conserved cysteine through the conserved F or W. D genes are given only for firm matches. A row's size may be missing; if present it is once, few, many or a size class.

J: TRBJ2-5; V: TRBV20-1; size: many; D: .; CDR3: CSARVGGGQETQYF; DNA: TGCAGTGCTAGAGTAGGGGGGGGGCAAGAGACCCAGTACTTC
J: TRBJ2-7; V: TRBV28; size: many; D: TRBD2; CDR3: CASSLFAGGEQYF; DNA: TGTGCCAGCAGTTTATTTGCGGGAGGCGAGCAGTACTTC
J: TRBJ2-5; V: TRBV20-1; size: many; D: TRBD2; CDR3: CSARTGTSEETQYF; DNA: TGCAGTGCTAGAACCGGGACTAGCGAAGAGACCCAGTACTTC
J: TRBJ2-7; V: TRBV5-6; size: many; D: TRBD1; CDR3: CASSLGQGLGEQYF; DNA: TGTGCCAGCAGCTTGGGACAGGGGTTGGGGGAGCAGTACTTC
J: TRBJ1-5; V: TRBV15; size: .; D: TRBD1; CDR3: CATSRGQGIDSNQPQHF; DNA: TGTGCCACCAGCAGAGGACAGGGGATTGATAGCAATCAGCCCCAGCATTTT
J: TRBJ2-7; V: TRBV6-5; size: many; D: .; CDR3: CASSGYRDEQYF; DNA: TGTGCCAGCAGTGGCTACAGGGACGAGCAGTACTTC
J: TRBJ2-7; V: TRBV9; size: .; D: TRBD1; CDR3: CASSAPGQIYEQYF; DNA: TGTGCCAGCAGCGCCCCGGGACAGATCTACGAGCAGTACTTC
J: TRBJ1-1; V: TRBV20-1; size: many; D: .; CDR3: CSAKQTMNTEAFF; DNA: TGCAGTGCAAAACAGACCATGAACACTGAAGCTTTCTTT
J: TRBJ2-5; V: TRBV20-1; size: many; D: .; CDR3: CSASPGGVYQETQYF; DNA: TGCAGTGCTAGCCCCGGGGGCGTGTACCAAGAGACCCAGTACTTC
J: TRBJ2-3; V: TRBV20-1; size: many; D: TRBD1; CDR3: CSARVPTTGGASTDTQYF; DNA: TGCAGTGCTAGAGTCCCAACCACAGGGGGCGCGAGCACAGATACGCAGTATTTT
J: TRBJ1-1; V: TRBV12-3/TRBV12-4; size: many; D: TRBD1; CDR3: CASSFRGQGNTEAFF; DNA: TGTGCCAGCAGTTTCCGGGGACAGGGGAACACTGAAGCTTTCTTT
J: TRBJ2-7; V: TRBV28; size: many; D: TRBD2; CDR3: CASREPGLAGVEQYF; DNA: TGTGCCAGCAGGGAACCGGGACTAGCGGGAGTCGAGCAGTACTTC
J: TRBJ2-5; V: TRBV21-1; size: many; D: .; CDR3: CASSKTGWLVTQYF; DNA: TGTGCCAGCAGCAAAACAGGGTGGTTAGTGACCCAGTACTTC
J: TRBJ2-1; V: TRBV20-1; size: few; D: TRBD2; CDR3: CSVRGALSGRGYNEQFF; DNA: TGCAGTGTACGTGGTGCCCTCAGCGGGAGAGGGTACAATGAGCAGTTCTTC
J: TRBJ2-7; V: TRBV7-2; size: many; D: .; CDR3: CASSLRTGHSYEQYF; DNA: TGTGCCAGCAGCTTACGTACAGGGCACTCCTACGAGCAGTACTTC
J: TRBJ2-2; V: TRBV6-2/TRBV6-3; size: many; D: .; CDR3: CASSSIVLNTGELFF; DNA: TGTGCCAGCAGTTCCATCGTACTGAACACCGGGGAGCTGTTTTTT
J: TRBJ2-5; V: TRBV7-9; size: .; D: .; CDR3: CASSGQLQETQYF; DNA: TGTGCCAGCTCTGGACAGCTCCAAGAGACCCAGTACTTC
J: TRBJ2-5; V: TRBV5-1; size: many; D: .; CDR3: CASSLSPASETQYF; DNA: TGCGCCAGCAGCTTGAGCCCGGCCTCAGAGACCCAGTACTTC
J: TRBJ1-2; V: TRBV4-1; size: many; D: .; CDR3: CASSQRVVDGYTF; DNA: TGCGCCAGCAGCCAAAGGGTTGTGGATGGCTACACCTTC
J: TRBJ2-1; V: TRBV29-1; size: many; D: TRBD2; CDR3: CSVDAGLVNEQFF; DNA: TGCAGCGTTGACGCGGGACTAGTCAATGAGCAGTTCTTC
J: TRBJ1-1; V: TRBV7-2; size: many; D: .; CDR3: CASSSHTAYTEAFF; DNA: TGTGCCAGCAGCTCCCATACAGCCTACACTGAAGCTTTCTTT
J: TRBJ2-1; V: TRBV2; size: many; D: TRBD2; CDR3: CASPGGGGLGEQFF; DNA: TGTGCCAGCCCCGGGGGGGGAGGATTGGGTGAGCAGTTCTTC
J: TRBJ1-2; V: TRBV12-3/TRBV12-4; size: many; D: TRBD1; CDR3: CASSRLTGERYTF; DNA: TGTGCCAGCAGCCGACTGACAGGGGAGCGCTACACCTTC
J: TRBJ2-3; V: TRBV21-1; size: few; D: .; CDR3: CASSSGERGAADTQYF; DNA: TGTGCCAGCAGCTCAGGGGAGCGGGGGGCCGCAGATACGCAGTATTTT
J: TRBJ2-1; V: TRBV5-6; size: many; D: TRBD2; CDR3: CASTHVLAGREQFF; DNA: TGTGCCAGCACCCACGTACTAGCGGGACGGGAGCAGTTCTTC
J: TRBJ2-5; V: TRBV19; size: few; D: TRBD1; CDR3: CASSRSGTGQETQYF; DNA: TGTGCCAGTAGTAGATCCGGGACAGGGCAAGAGACCCAGTACTTC
J: TRBJ2-7; V: TRBV5-1; size: many; D: .; CDR3: CASSRDFYTYEQYF; DNA: TGCGCCAGCAGCCGGGACTTCTACACCTACGAGCAGTACTTC
J: TRBJ2-1; V: TRBV19; size: .; D: .; CDR3: CASIPGAGANEQFF; DNA: TGTGCCAGTATTCCGGGAGCTGGGGCAAATGAGCAGTTCTTC
J: TRBJ2-7; V: TRBV14; size: many; D: .; CDR3: CASSRGTFYEQYF; DNA: TGTGCCAGCAGCCGTGGGACATTCTACGAGCAGTACTTC
J: TRBJ2-7; V: TRBV12-3/TRBV12-4; size: many; D: .; CDR3: CASSLGGDEQYF; DNA: TGTGCCAGCAGTTTAGGAGGGGACGAGCAGTACTTC
J: TRBJ2-7; V: TRBV5-5; size: few; D: TRBD1; CDR3: CASSLGTGRQYF; DNA: TGTGCCAGCAGCTTGGGGACAGGGCGGCAGTACTTC
J: TRBJ2-3; V: TRBV30; size: few; D: .; CDR3: CAWNSEDTQYF; DNA: TGTGCCTGGAATAGCGAAGATACGCAGTATTTT
J: TRBJ2-7; V: TRBV10-3; size: many; D: .; CDR3: CAISAGPSYEQYF; DNA: TGTGCCATCAGTGCGGGGCCTTCCTACGAGCAGTACTTC
J: TRBJ2-5; V: TRBV11-2; size: many; D: .; CDR3: CASSLGTHAGETQYF; DNA: TGTGCCAGCTCCTTAGGGACCCATGCAGGGGAGACCCAGTACTTC
J: TRBJ2-1; V: TRBV7-8; size: many; D: TRBD2; CDR3: CASSKRDGTSDEQFF; DNA: TGTGCCAGCAGCAAGAGGGACGGGACTAGTGATGAGCAGTTCTTC
J: TRBJ2-1; V: TRBV29-1; size: medium-sized; D: .; CDR3: CSVEGSEDLYNEQFF; DNA: TGCAGCGTTGAAGGTTCGGAGGACCTCTACAATGAGCAGTTCTTC
J: TRBJ2-3; V: TRBV7-9; size: many; D: TRBD2; CDR3: CASSLGGSLSDTQYF; DNA: TGTGCCAGCAGCTTAGGCGGGAGCCTATCAGATACGCAGTATTTT
J: TRBJ2-7; V: TRBV20-1; size: many; D: .; CDR3: CSASREPVSEQYF; DNA: TGCAGTGCTAGTCGGGAACCAGTCAGCGAGCAGTACTTC
J: TRBJ1-2; V: TRBV7-2; size: many; D: .; CDR3: CASSPDSRREPNRAGYTF; DNA: TGTGCCAGCAGCCCTGATTCCCGCAGGGAACCCAATCGGGCTGGCTACACCTTC
J: TRBJ2-7; V: TRBV19; size: many; D: .; CDR3: CASSIDLIGGTSYEQYF; DNA: TGTGCCAGTAGTATAGATCTGATTGGGGGAACCTCCTACGAGCAGTACTTC